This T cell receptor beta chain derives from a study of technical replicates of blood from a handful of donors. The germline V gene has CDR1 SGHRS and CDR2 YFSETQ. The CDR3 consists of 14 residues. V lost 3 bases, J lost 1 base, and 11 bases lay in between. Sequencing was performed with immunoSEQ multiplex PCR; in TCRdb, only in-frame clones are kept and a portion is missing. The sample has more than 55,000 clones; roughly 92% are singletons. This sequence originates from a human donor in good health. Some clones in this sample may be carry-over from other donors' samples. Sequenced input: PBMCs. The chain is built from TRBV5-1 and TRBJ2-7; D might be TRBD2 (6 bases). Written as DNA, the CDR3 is TGCGCCAGCAGCTCGCCGGGACTTTCCTACGAGCAGTACTTC. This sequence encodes CASSSPGLSYEQYF. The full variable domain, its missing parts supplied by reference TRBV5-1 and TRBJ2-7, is KAGVTQTPRYLIKTRGQQVTLSCSPISGHRSVSWYQQTPGQGLQFLFEYFSETQRNKGNFPGRFSGRQFSNSRSEMNVSTLELGDSALYLCASSSPGLSYEQYFGPGTRLTVT.